This entry features one T cell receptor (beta chain) sequence. These data are taken from a study of blood T cell repertoires in COVID-19. Assay: immunoSEQ multiplex PCR; the TCRdb copy retains only in-frame clones and omits some. Among about 440,000 clones listed, around nine tenths were seen once. Trimming removed 3 bases from V and 2 bases from J; junction bases left unmatched: 6. Germline assignment: CDR1 MNHEY and CDR2 SMNVEV (reference sequence). This CDR3 spans 15 amino acids. The TCR was taken from a woman in her late teens or twenties with acute COVID-19. The genes are TRBV27 and TRBJ2-5; 7 nucleotides line up with TRBD2. The sequenced sample was PBMCs or T cells enriched from blood (not recorded which). The CDR3 DNA is TGTGCCAGCAGTTTTACTTCGGGAGGACAAGAGACCCAGTACTTC. Its translation is CASSFTSGGQETQYF.